The source of this T cell receptor (beta chain) is a study of blood T cell repertoires in COVID-19 (TCRdb year 2020). In terms of the full investigation: Collaborator samples came from the United States, Italy and Spain and covered acute and convalescent phases of COVID-19. The prospective study material was composed of cDNA or gDNA derived from T cells, B-cell-depleted T cells, or PBMCs. The dataset comprised deeply sampled blood TCRbeta repertoires from subjects exposed to, actively infected with, or recovered from COVID-19. The repertoires were made available in a free public database intended to serve as a resource for research on the immune response to SARS-CoV-2. Samples came from the ongoing ImmuneRACE study (first 160 participants) plus 1,254 subjects from 6 global collaborators. Nearly every sample came with metadata listing a de-identified subject ID, COVID-19 status, age in years and sex. Where available, HLA class I and class II types were obtained from metadata supplied by the sample provider rather than from assay-based typing. Here is what the overall study found, with its caveats: The amount of clinical and demographic metadata varied by source and participant and was provided uncurated.

The immunoSEQ Assay, a bias-controlled multiplex PCR, was used to amplify TCRbeta CDR3 regions from genomic DNA. Concerning the study's data processing: Within the assay, amplification of reference gene primers was used to estimate how many nucleated cells each sample contained. To quantify the absolute abundance of each unique TCRbeta CDR3 rearrangement, sequence reads were collapsed and filtered. For each sample, productive Simpson clonality was calculated as the square root of Simpson's diversity index across productive rearrangements. TCRdb retrieved this table from immuneACCESS and kept in-frame rearrangements only. Not all clones are present; in checked studies, unresolved V genes account for under half, and no reason is known for the remainder. V, J and clone size were drawn from that table, and D and trimming were deduced from the DNA. Within this sample are 200,000 or so clones, with 89% of them counted one time only. Clones ranked in the top ten supply roughly 8.8% of the sample.

Remarks on this clone: This clone's antigen is unknown. No base quality values were provided; no much bigger clone lies one nucleotide off.

Participants in the prospective study were enrolled through a virtual design, were aged roughly 18 to 100 years, and lived in approximately 25 United States geographic areas. In the prospective study, cohorts were assigned on the basis of participant-reported clinical history obtained from a screening survey and a study questionnaire. ImmuneRACE Cohort 3 recovered participants were defined by two consecutive negative NP/OP PCR tests, healthcare professional clearance, or symptom resolution. In the prospective study, whole blood, serum and a nasopharyngeal or oropharyngeal swab were collected from each participant by mobile phlebotomists. Additional blood draws and questionnaires over an approximately two-month period could optionally be provided by prospective study participants. Blood samples from the prospective study were shipped frozen or at room temperature prior to DNA extraction. The CDR3 has 16 amino acids, counting the end cysteine and phenylalanine. The kept DNA is CDR3 alone, 48 bases in frame from the first base. From the germline V gene, CDR1 is SNHLY and CDR2 is FYNNEI. V drops 2 bases and J drops 0 bases, leaving 8 bases in between.

Sequencing was performed on PBMCs or T cells enriched from blood (not recorded which). The rearranged chain carries TRBV2 and TRBJ2-6; a confident D gene designation cannot be given. The TCR originated in a woman aged 18-35 years who had recovered from COVID-19. The CDR3 here reads CASSEQLNSGANVLTF. DNA sequence: TGTGCCAGCAGTGAACAGTTGAACTCTGGGGCCAACGTCCTGACTTTC. Beyond the CDR3, the reference TRBV2 and TRBJ2-6 genes provide the residues; the full variable domain reads: EPEVTQTPSHQVTQMGQEVILRCVPISNHLYFYWYRQILGQKVEFLVSFYNNEISEKSEIFDDQFSVERPDGSNFTLKIRSTKLEDSAMYFCASSEQLNSGANVLTFGAGSRLTVL.